This entry features one T cell receptor beta chain sequence. Its antigen is as yet unknown. This record belongs to a study of shared clonotypes between healthy human individuals. Study details: Donors, aged 18 to 49, were two women and a few men. Study-wide findings and caveats: Rarefaction curves obtained for sorted subsets showed sequencing incomplete despite large depth.

The CDR3 length is 16 residues. Germline lookup yields CDR1 MNHEY and CDR2 SMNVEV (reference sequence). The V segment lost 5 bases and the J segment 7 bases; nucleotides outside the gene matches: 9. Several immunoSEQ plates received, in even portions, the genomic DNA of each subset. Clones were read by immunoSEQ multiplex PCR, and TCRdb kept only the in-frame ones, dropping some. The sample lists 2 million to 2.5 million clones; 90% to 95% were seen once. The sequence was collected from a man aged 18 to 35 in good health. Some clones in this sample may be carry-over from other donors' samples. Sequenced sample: naive CD4+ T cells from PBMCs. The sample's subset: CD45RA+ positively selected. This rearrangement joins TRBV27 to TRBJ2-1; 12 bases are shared with TRBD2. The CDR3 DNA follows: TGTGCCAGCAGTCCCCTAGCGGGAGGGCCTAGGAATGAGCAGTTCTTC. It codes for CASSPLAGGPRNEQFF.